The rows below give T cell receptor beta chains drawn from one sample of a study of blood T cell repertoires in COVID-19. Profiling relied on immunoSEQ multiplex PCR, and the TCRdb table lists in-frame clones only, not all of them. The data contain more than 300,000 clones, over 85% of them singletons. Material: PBMCs or T cells enriched from blood (not recorded which). These TCRs come from a woman between 25 and 40 years old who had recovered from COVID-19. The CDR3 runs from the conserved cysteine through the conserved F or W. A D gene is named only where the DNA matches it firmly. Clone size is given for some rows only: seen once, a few or many times, or a class if the clone is expanded.

D gene,J gene,clone size,V gene,CDR3 DNA,CDR3 protein
TRBD1,TRBJ1-3,.,TRBV3-1/TRBV3-2,TGTGCCAGCAGCCAACTGGCCGGGACAGCGGGAAACACCATATATTTT,CASSQLAGTAGNTIYF
TRBD2,TRBJ2-2,.,TRBV11-3,TGTGCCAGCAGTATATCCGGGACTAGCGATCACACCGGGGAGCTGTTTTTT,CASSISGTSDHTGELFF
.,TRBJ1-2,.,TRBV21-1,TGTGCCCGCCGTGGGGGACAATTGGTCTATGGCTACACCTTC,CARRGGQLVYGYTF
TRBD2,TRBJ2-1,.,TRBV6-5,TGTGCCAGCAGTTACCGAGCGGGACGCTCCTACAATGAGCAGTTCTTC,CASSYRAGRSYNEQFF
.,TRBJ2-3,.,TRBV29-1,TGCAGCGCGGCGTCGACCGACTACACAGATACGCAGTATTTT,CSAASTDYTDTQYF
.,TRBJ2-1,.,TRBV6-6,TGTGCCAGCAGTTCTCCCTCGGCCCGGGAAAGCTATGAGCAGTTCTTC,CASSSPSARESYEQFF
TRBD1,TRBJ2-1,.,TRBV18,TGTGCCAGCTCACCCACAGGGGGGCATGAGCAGTTCTTC,CASSPTGGHEQFF
.,TRBJ2-7,.,TRBV7-7,TGTGCTAGCAGCTTAGGTCGGGACAACTTCCACGAGCAGTACTTC,CASSLGRDNFHEQYF
.,TRBJ2-1,once,TRBV12-5,TGTGCTAGTGGTTTTTTTGTGGGAGCGGACAATGAGCAGTTCTTC,CASGFFVGADNEQFF
TRBD1,TRBJ1-2,.,TRBV18,TGTGCCAGCTCACCAAACGATCCGGGAACAGGGGGGTCAGGCTATGGCTACACCTTC,CASSPNDPGTGGSGYGYTF
.,TRBJ2-5,few,TRBV2,TGTGCCAGCAGCTTCCCAGGGACTCAAGAGACCCAGTACTTC,CASSFPGTQETQYF
TRBD1,TRBJ2-3,.,TRBV5-1,TGCGCCAGCAGCTTGGGGCAGGGGGAAGATACGCAGTATTTT,CASSLGQGEDTQYF
.,TRBJ1-2,.,TRBV19,TGTGCCAGTAGTGGACACAGGGCCGGCTATGGCTACACCTTC,CASSGHRAGYGYTF
TRBD1,TRBJ2-7,.,TRBV2,TGTGCCAGCAGTGAAGGCCGGACAGGGCACTACGAGCAGTACTTC,CASSEGRTGHYEQYF
.,TRBJ1-1,.,TRBV7-9,TGTGCCAGCAGTTCACAGGTGAACACTGAAGCTTTCTTT,CASSSQVNTEAFF
.,TRBJ1-1,.,TRBV19,TGTGCCAGTAGTCGCGGGAACACTGAAGCTTTCTTT,CASSRGNTEAFF
TRBD2,TRBJ2-3,once,TRBV10-3,TGTGCCATCAGTGAGCTAGCGGGACGCGGGGATACGCAGTATTTT,CAISELAGRGDTQYF
.,TRBJ1-2,.,TRBV11-2,TGTGCCAGCAGCTTAGATCGGGGGGCGCGAACAGGCCACTATGGCTACACCTTC,CASSLDRGARTGHYGYTF
TRBD2,TRBJ2-1,.,TRBV6-5,TGTGCCAGCAGTTACGCAACTAGCGGGGGAGGCGATGAGCAGTTCTTC,CASSYATSGGGDEQFF
TRBD1,TRBJ2-7,.,TRBV7-8,TGTGCCAGCAGCTTAGAGGGGGCCGCCTACGAGCAGTACTTC,CASSLEGAAYEQYF
TRBD2,TRBJ2-7,.,TRBV27,TGTGCCAGCAGTTGGACTAGCGGGACCTCGAGGGTACGCGAGCAGTACTTC,CASSWTSGTSRVREQYF
.,TRBJ1-4,.,TRBV9,TGTGCCAGCAGCCAAGGAGGGACGCAGGAAAAACTGTTTTTT,CASSQGGTQEKLFF
TRBD1,TRBJ2-3,.,TRBV7-2,TGTGCCAGCAGCTTACAGCCAGGGGGAAATGCAGATACGCAGTATTTT,CASSLQPGGNADTQYF
.,TRBJ1-3,.,TRBV5-1,TGCGCCAGCAGCCCCTCGGGCTCTGGAAACACCATATATTTT,CASSPSGSGNTIYF
.,TRBJ2-1,.,TRBV19,TGTGCCAGTAGCCGACAGGTTCGGAATGAGCAGTTCTTC,CASSRQVRNEQFF
TRBD1,TRBJ1-2,.,TRBV30,TGTGCCTCCCTCTTCCCCTGGACAGGGTTCTATGGGAATGGCTACACCTTC,CASLFPWTGFYGNGYTF
.,TRBJ2-5,once,TRBV7-2,TGTGCCAGCAGCTTAAATGCCCCAGACAACCAAGAGACCCAGTACTTC,CASSLNAPDNQETQYF
.,TRBJ1-5,.,TRBV19,TGTGCCAGTAGTCTAACAGGGCGTGGGAATCAGCCCCAGCATTTT,CASSLTGRGNQPQHF
TRBD1,TRBJ2-5,.,TRBV19,TGTGCCAGTAGTATCCGGCCCCGCTACAGGGGCGAAGAGACCCAGTACTTC,CASSIRPRYRGEETQYF
TRBD2,TRBJ2-1,.,TRBV11-2,TGTGCCAGCAGCAACCCGACTAGCGGGAGTAGGTGGGAGCAGTTCTTC,CASSNPTSGSRWEQFF
.,TRBJ1-1,.,TRBV6-5,TGTGCCAGCAGTTACTCGCGGGGCATGAACACTGAAGCTTTCTTT,CASSYSRGMNTEAFF
.,TRBJ2-2,once,TRBV18,TGTGCCAGCTCACCACCCTGGACAGAAAATACGAACACCGGGGAGCTGTTTTTT,CASSPPWTENTNTGELFF
.,TRBJ1-1,.,TRBV5-4,TGTGCCAGCAGCTCTATGGACAGAGCCAGCACTGAAGCTTTCTTT,CASSSMDRASTEAFF
TRBD2,TRBJ2-7,.,TRBV15,TGTGCCACCAGCAGGGCCTCGGGACTAGTCCTTGGGGAGCAGTACTTC,CATSRASGLVLGEQYF
TRBD1,TRBJ1-4,.,TRBV9,TGTGCCAGCAGTCGACAGGGTGGAGCGATGACTAATGAAAAACTGTTTTTT,CASSRQGGAMTNEKLFF
.,TRBJ2-2,.,TRBV21-1,TGTGCCAGCAGCAAATCCGAAAGAGCTTTCGCGAACACCGGGGAGCTGTTTTTT,CASSKSERAFANTGELFF
TRBD2,TRBJ2-3,.,TRBV20-1,TGCAGTGCTAGTAGACTAGCGGCCGGCACAGATACGCAGTATTTT,CSASRLAAGTDTQYF
TRBD1,TRBJ1-2,.,TRBV28,TGTGCCAGCAGTCCAGGACAGGGCTATGGCTACACCTTC,CASSPGQGYGYTF
.,TRBJ2-1,.,TRBV6-5,TGTGCCAGCAGTTTTCCCGGGAATGAGCAGTTCTTC,CASSFPGNEQFF